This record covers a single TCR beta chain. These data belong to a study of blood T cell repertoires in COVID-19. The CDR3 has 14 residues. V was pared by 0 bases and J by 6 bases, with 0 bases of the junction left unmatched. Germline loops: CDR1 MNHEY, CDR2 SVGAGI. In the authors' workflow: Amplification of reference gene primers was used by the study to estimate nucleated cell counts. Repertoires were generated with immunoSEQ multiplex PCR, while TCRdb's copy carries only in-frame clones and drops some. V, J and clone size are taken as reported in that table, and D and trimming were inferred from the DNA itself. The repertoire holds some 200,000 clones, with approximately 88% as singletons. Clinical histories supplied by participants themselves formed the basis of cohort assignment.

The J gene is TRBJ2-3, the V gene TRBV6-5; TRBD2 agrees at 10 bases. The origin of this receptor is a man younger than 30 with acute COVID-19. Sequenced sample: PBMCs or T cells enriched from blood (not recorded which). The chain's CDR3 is CASSYSGLADTQYF. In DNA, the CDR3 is TGTGCCAGCAGTTACTCGGGACTAGCGGATACGCAGTATTTT.